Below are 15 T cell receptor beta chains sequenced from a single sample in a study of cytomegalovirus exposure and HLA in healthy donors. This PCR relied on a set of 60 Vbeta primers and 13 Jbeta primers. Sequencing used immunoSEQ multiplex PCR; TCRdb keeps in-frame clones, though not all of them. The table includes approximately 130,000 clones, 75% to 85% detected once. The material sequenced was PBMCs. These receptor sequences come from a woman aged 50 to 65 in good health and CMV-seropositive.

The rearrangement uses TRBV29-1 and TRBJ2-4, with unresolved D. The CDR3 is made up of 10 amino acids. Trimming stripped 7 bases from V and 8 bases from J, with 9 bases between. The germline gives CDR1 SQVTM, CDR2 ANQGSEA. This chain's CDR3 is CSAGFDIQYF. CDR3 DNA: TGCAGCGCCGGGTTTGACATTCAGTACTTC.

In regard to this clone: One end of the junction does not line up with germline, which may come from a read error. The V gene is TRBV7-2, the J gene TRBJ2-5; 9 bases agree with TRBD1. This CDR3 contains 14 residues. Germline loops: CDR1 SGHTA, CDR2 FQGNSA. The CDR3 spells CASRIYRGQETRYF. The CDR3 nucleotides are TGTGCCAGCAGAATCTACAGGGGGCAAGAGACCCGGTACTTC.

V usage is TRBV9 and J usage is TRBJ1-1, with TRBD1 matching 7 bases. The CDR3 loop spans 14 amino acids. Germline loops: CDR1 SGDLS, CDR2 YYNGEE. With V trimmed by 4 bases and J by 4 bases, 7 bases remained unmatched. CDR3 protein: CASSPQTGTTEAFF. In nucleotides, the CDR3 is TGTGCCAGCAGCCCTCAGACAGGGACCACTGAAGCTTTCTTT.

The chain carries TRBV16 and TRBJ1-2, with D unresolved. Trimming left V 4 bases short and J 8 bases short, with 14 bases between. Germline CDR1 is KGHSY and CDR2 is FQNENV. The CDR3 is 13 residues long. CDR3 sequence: CASSLQSREGYTF. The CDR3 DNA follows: TGTGCCAGCAGCCTTCAAAGTCGGGAGGGCTACACCTTC.

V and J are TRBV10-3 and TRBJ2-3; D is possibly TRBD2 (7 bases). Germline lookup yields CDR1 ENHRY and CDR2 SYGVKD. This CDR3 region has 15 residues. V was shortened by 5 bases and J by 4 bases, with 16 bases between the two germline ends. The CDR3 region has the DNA TGTGCCATCAGTCCCTCCCCGGGGGGCCCAGATACGCAGTATTTT. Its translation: CAISPSPGGPDTQYF.

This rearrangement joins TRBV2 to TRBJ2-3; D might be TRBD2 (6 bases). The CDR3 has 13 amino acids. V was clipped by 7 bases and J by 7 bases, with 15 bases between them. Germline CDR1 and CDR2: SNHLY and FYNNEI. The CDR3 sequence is CASTPGVRNTQYF. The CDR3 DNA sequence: TGTGCCAGCACCCCGGGAGTGAGAAATACGCAGTATTTT.

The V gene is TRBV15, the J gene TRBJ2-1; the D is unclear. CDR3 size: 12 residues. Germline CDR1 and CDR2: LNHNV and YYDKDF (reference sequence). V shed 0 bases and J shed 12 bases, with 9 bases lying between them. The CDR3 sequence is CATSRDLVGQFF. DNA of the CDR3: TGTGCCACCAGCAGAGATCTAGTCGGGCAGTTCTTC.

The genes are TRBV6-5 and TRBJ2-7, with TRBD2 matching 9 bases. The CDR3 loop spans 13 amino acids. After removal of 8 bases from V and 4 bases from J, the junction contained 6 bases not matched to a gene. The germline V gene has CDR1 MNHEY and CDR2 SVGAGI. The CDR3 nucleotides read TGTGCCAGCGGGCGGGGGGGGCGGTACGAGCAGTACTTC. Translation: CASGRGGRYEQYF.

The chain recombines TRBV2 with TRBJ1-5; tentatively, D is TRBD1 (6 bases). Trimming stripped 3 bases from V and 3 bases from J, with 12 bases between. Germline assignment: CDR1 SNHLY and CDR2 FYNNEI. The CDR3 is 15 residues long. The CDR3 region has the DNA TGTGCCAGCAGTGAGAACAGGGTGACCAATCAGCCCCAGCATTTT. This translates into CASSENRVTNQPQHF. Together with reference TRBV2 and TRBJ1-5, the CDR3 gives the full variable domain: EPEVTQTPSHQVTQMGQEVILRCVPISNHLYFYWYRQILGQKVEFLVSFYNNEISEKSEIFDDQFSVERPDGSNFTLKIRSTKLEDSAMYFCASSENRVTNQPQHFGDGTRLSIL.

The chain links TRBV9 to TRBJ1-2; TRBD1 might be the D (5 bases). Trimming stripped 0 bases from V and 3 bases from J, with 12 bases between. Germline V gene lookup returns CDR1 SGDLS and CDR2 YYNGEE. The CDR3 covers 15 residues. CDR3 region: CASSVGGGGDYGYTF. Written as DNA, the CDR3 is TGTGCCAGCAGCGTAGGCGGCGGAGGGGACTATGGCTACACCTTC.

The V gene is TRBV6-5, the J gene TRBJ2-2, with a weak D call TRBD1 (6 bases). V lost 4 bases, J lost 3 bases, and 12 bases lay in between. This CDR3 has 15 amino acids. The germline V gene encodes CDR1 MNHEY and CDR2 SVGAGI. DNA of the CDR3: TGTGCCAGCAGTTCCAGGGGATTTGACACCGGGGAGCTGTTTTTT. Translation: CASSSRGFDTGELFF.

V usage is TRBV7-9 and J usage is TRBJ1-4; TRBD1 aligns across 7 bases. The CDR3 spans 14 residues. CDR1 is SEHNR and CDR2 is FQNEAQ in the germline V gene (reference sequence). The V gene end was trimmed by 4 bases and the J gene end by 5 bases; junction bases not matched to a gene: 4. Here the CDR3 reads CASSYHRGNEKLFF. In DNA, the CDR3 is TGTGCCAGCAGCTATCACAGGGGAAATGAAAAACTGTTTTTT.

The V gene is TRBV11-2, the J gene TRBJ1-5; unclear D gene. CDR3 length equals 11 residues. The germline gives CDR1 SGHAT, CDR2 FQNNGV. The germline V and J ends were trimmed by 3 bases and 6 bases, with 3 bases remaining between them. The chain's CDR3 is CASSFCQPQHF. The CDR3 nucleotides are TGTGCCAGCAGCTTCTGTCAGCCCCAGCATTTT.

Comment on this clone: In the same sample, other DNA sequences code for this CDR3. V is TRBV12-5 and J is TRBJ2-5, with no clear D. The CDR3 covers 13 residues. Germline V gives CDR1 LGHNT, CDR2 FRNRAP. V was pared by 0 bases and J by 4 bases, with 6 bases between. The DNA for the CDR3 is TGTGCTAGTGGTTTGGTACGCGGAGAGACCCAGTACTTC. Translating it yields CASGLVRGETQYF.

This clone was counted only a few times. CDR3 nucleotide sequence: TGTGCCAGCAGAACGTTCCCGGATGAGCAGTTCTTC. This encodes CASRTFPDEQFF. The chain links TRBV2 to TRBJ2-1; unclear D gene. CDR1 SNHLY and CDR2 FYNNEI come from the germline V gene. The V gene lost 6 bases and the J gene lost 8 bases, with 11 bases spanning the gap. CDR3 length: 12 residues. The full variable domain, in which reference TRBV2 and TRBJ2-1 provide the parts outside the CDR3, is EPEVTQTPSHQVTQMGQEVILRCVPISNHLYFYWYRQILGQKVEFLVSFYNNEISEKSEIFDDQFSVERPDGSNFTLKIRSTKLEDSAMYFCASRTFPDEQFFGPGTRLTVL.